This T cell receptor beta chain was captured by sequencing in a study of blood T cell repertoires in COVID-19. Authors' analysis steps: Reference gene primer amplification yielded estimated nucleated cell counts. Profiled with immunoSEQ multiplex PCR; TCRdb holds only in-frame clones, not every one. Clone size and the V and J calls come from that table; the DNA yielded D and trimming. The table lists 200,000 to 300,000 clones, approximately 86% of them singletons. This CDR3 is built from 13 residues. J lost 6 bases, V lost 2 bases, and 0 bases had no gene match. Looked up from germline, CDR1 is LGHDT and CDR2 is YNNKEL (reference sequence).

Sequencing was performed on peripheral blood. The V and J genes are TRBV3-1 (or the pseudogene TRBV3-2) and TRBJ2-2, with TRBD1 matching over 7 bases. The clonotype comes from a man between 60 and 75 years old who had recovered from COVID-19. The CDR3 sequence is CASSQTGAGELFF. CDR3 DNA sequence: TGTGCCAGCAGCCAAACAGGGGCCGGGGAGCTGTTTTTT.